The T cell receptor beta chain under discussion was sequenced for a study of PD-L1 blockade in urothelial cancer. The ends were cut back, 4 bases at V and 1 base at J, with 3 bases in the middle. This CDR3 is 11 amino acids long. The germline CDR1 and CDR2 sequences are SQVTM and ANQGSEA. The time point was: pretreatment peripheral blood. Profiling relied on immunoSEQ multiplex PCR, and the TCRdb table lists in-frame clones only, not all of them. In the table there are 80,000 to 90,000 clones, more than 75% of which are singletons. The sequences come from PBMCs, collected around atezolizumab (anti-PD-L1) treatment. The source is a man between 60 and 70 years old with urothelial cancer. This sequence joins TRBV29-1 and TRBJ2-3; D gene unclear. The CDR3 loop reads CSVAGTDTQYF. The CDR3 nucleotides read TGCAGCGTTGCTGGCACAGATACGCAGTATTTT.